This TCR beta chain was obtained from a study of response to subunit inactivated influenza vaccine (dated by TCRdb to the late 2010s). The study in broad terms: Deep quantitative profiling of the T cell receptor repertoire was used in the study to follow responses to a trivalent subunit inactivated influenza vaccine.

Library creation used RT-PCR. Instrument on record: Illumina HiSeq 2500. Clones were called with MiXCR by TCRdb after fastp trimmed the public reads at Q25, and only in-frame beta chains were retained. Every entry covers one CDR3 protein and lists the most common genes and DNA from its rows. For this sample the table gives 500,000 or so distinct CDR3 sequences, of which around 9.9% were detected only once. The ten largest account for approximately 12% of the sample. What the work shows at the level of the full study, not this receptor alone: According to the authors, only a limited number of new T cells may be recruited by each seasonal influenza vaccination.

Reading the label with the study, this specimen's time point is: 45 to 55 days after influenza vaccine administration. V loses 0 bases of germline sequence and J loses 4 bases, and the interval between the two ends is 12 bases. CDR1 ENHRY and CDR2 SYGVKD were looked up in the germline V gene. Taken from cysteine to phenylalanine, the CDR3 has 16 residues. The DNA shown is the 48-base CDR3, in frame from base 1. To note about this clonotype: Its specific antigen is unknown. No much larger clonotype is one base removed from it; base qualities were not supplied.

This TCR was sampled from a man aged 50 to 60 who received an inactivated influenza vaccine. Donor details come from another sample of the same person, matched by shared clones. Sequenced here: PBMCs from blood, sampled around seven weeks after vaccination. The chain uses TRBV10-3 and TRBJ2-2; 6 matching bases give a weak D call of TRBD1. CDR3 reads: CAISESQQGTTGELFF. The bases are TGTGCCATCAGTGAGTCGCAGCAGGGGACCACCGGGGAGCTGTTTTTT.